The next 8 T cell receptor beta chains were all read from a single sample in a study of T-cell memory formation after mild COVID-19. TCRdb called the 5' RACE reads again in MiXCR, with one record for every CDR3 protein. The sample holds 380,000 or so distinct CDR3 sequences; roughly an eighth are singletons and the top ten take roughly 20%. Sequencing was performed on PBMCs or a T cell subset sorted from them (not recorded which). All receptors come from a man between 18 and 29 years old who had mild COVID-19 (a few samples of this study predate the infection). Cell type and time point are not known.

This chain links TRBV29-1 with TRBJ2-1, with D unclear. Per the germline V gene, CDR1 is SQVTM and CDR2 is ANQGSEA. The ends were cut back, 2 bases at V and 7 bases at J, with 12 bases in the middle. CDR3 length: 13 amino acids. The CDR3 region has the DNA TGCAGCGTTGAAAGTTTGGCTGGGAATGAGCAGTTCTTC. Amino acid sequence: CSVESLAGNEQFF.

The chain carries TRBV15 and TRBJ2-5; unclear D gene. The V and J ends lost 3 bases and 1 base respectively, with 9 bases between them. Germline V gene sequence: CDR1 LNHNV, CDR2 YYDKDF (reference sequence). This CDR3 contains 14 residues. The CDR3 protein is CATSRGSSQETQYF. CDR3 DNA sequence: TGTGCCACCAGCAGGGGGTCTAGCCAAGAGACCCAGTACTTC.

This sequence joins TRBV7-9 and TRBJ1-1; D gene uncertain. The CDR3 length is 13 residues. Germline values: CDR1 SEHNR, CDR2 FQNEAQ (reference sequence). The V gene lost 4 bases and the J gene lost 3 bases, with 9 bases spanning the gap. The CDR3 sequence is CASSSNFYTEAFF. The CDR3 bases are TGTGCCAGCAGCTCCAATTTCTACACTGAAGCTTTCTTT. Combining the CDR3 with reference TRBV7-9 and TRBJ1-1 gives the whole variable domain DTGVSQNPRHKITKRGQNVTFRCDPISEHNRLYWYRQTLGQGPEFLTYFQNEAQLEKSRLLSDRFSAERPKGSFSTLEIQRTEQGDSAMYLCASSSNFYTEAFFGQGTRLTVV.

This clonotype was counted a few times. The rearrangement joins TRBV28 to TRBJ1-1, with D perhaps matching TRBD1 (5 bases). This CDR3 is 15 amino acids long. V was pared by 6 bases and J by 4 bases, with 18 bases between. In germline, CDR1 is MDHEN, CDR2 SYDVKM. The CDR3: CASRRRGPAVTEAFF. CDR3 coding DNA: TGTGCCAGCAGACGTAGGGGCCCGGCCGTCACTGAAGCTTTCTTT.

This clonotype has a handful of counts. This chain connects TRBV2 to TRBJ2-3; D ambiguous. V dropped 4 bases and J dropped 6 bases, with 8 bases sitting between them. Germline CDR1 SNHLY, CDR2 FYNNEI. The CDR3 totals 12 residues. The CDR3 reads CASSGGFDTQYF. In DNA form, the CDR3 reads TGTGCCAGCAGTGGGGGTTTCGATACGCAGTATTTT. The complete variable domain, with remaining parts taken from reference TRBV2 and TRBJ2-3, reads EPEVTQTPSHQVTQMGQEVILRCVPISNHLYFYWYRQILGQKVEFLVSFYNNEISEKSEIFDDQFSVERPDGSNFTLKIRSTKLEDSAMYFCASSGGFDTQYFGPGTRLTVL.

This clonotype was seen ten or more times. This chain joins TRBV20-1 and TRBJ2-3; D ambiguous. V lost 0 bases and J 4 bases, leaving 8 bases between the germline ends. The CDR3 is 13 residues long. Germline V gene sequence: CDR1 DFQATT, CDR2 SNEGSKA (reference sequence). CDR3 nucleotides: TGCAGTGCTAGAGAACGCATATCAGATACGCAGTATTTT. It encodes CSARERISDTQYF.

The chain recombines TRBV7-2 with TRBJ2-3, with D perhaps TRBD1 or TRBD2 (5 bases each). Germline-derived CDR1 and CDR2 are SGHTA and FQGNSA. The CDR3 covers 14 residues. Trimming removed 7 bases from V and 0 bases from J, with 11 bases in between. The CDR3 protein is CASTPGQSTDTQYF. The CDR3 DNA sequence: TGTGCCAGCACCCCGGGGCAGAGCACAGATACGCAGTATTTT.

This clonotype was recorded a few times. This chain uses TRBV10-3 with TRBJ2-2; 8 nucleotides agree with TRBD1. V lost 4 bases and J lost 1; bases outside the gene matches: 2. This CDR3 is built from 15 residues. Germline CDR1 and CDR2: ENHRY and SYGVKD. The CDR3 DNA is TGTGCCATCAGTGGGGACAGGATGAACACCGGGGAGCTGTTTTTT. Its translation is CAISGDRMNTGELFF.